These T cell receptor beta chains were read from a single sample in a study of T cells in Graves' hyperthyroidism and ophthalmopathy. TCRdb processed the multiplex PCR reads anew with MiXCR; each CDR3 protein has one entry. Here the sample spans around 270,000 distinct CDR3 sequences, roughly a fifth being singletons. Sequenced input: blood. The receptors were sampled from a man aged 50 to 59 with Graves' ophthalmopathy. CDR3s include the opening cysteine and the closing phenylalanine or tryptophan. Each record gives: V gene, clone size, J gene, D gene, CDR3 protein, CDR3 DNA. The D gene is left open where the match is weak. Expanded clones are given a class, and other clones once, few, many or no size at all.

TRBV27	few	TRBJ1-5	-	CASSLAGTHSNQPQHF	TGTGCCAGCAGTTTAGCCGGGACACATAGCAATCAGCCCCAGCATTTT
TRBV14	-	TRBJ1-2	TRBD1	CASRPQGAGGYTF	TGTGCCAGCAGGCCGCAGGGGGCAGGTGGCTACACCTTC
TRBV7-8	many	TRBJ1-5	-	CASSLGTAGVQPQHF	TGTGCCAGCAGCTTAGGCACGGCAGGGGTCCAGCCCCAGCATTTT
TRBV5-6	-	TRBJ2-7	-	CASSNPTGIGEQYF	TGTGCCAGCAGCAATCCAACAGGGATTGGCGAGCAGTACTTC
TRBV6-1	-	TRBJ1-3	-	CASSQDGPYSGNTIYF	TGTGCCAGCAGTCAGGACGGACCGTACTCTGGAAACACCATATATTTT
TRBV20-1	many	TRBJ2-3	-	CSARDPILGRGETDTQYF	TGCAGTGCTAGAGATCCTATTTTAGGGAGAGGGGAAACAGATACGCAGTATTTT
TRBV28	many	TRBJ1-2	-	CASSPWEARGYGYTF	TGTGCCAGCAGTCCCTGGGAGGCAAGGGGCTATGGCTACACCTTC
TRBV5-1	-	TRBJ1-6	-	CASSLGRGVSPLHF	TGTGCCAGCAGCTTGGGCCGGGGGGTTTCACCCCTCCACTTT
TRBV10-2	few	TRBJ2-5	TRBD2	CASSESGTSGRHF	TGCGCCAGCAGTGAGTCGGGAACTAGCGGAAGGCACTTC
TRBV5-1	-	TRBJ2-3	-	CASSFGDPDTQYF	TGCGCCAGCAGCTTCGGAGACCCAGATACGCAGTATTTT
TRBV3-1	many	TRBJ2-1	-	CASSHSAEQFF	TGTGCCAGCAGCCACTCGGCCGAGCAGTTCTTC
TRBV10-3	-	TRBJ2-3	TRBD1	CAITQPGQGSDTQYF	TGTGCCATCACCCAACCGGGACAGGGCTCAGATACGCAGTATTTT
TRBV5-8	-	TRBJ2-1	-	CASSLTGRGKDEQFF	TGTGCCAGCAGCTTGACAGGTCGGGGGAAGGATGAGCAGTTCTTC
TRBV6-5	-	TRBJ2-5	-	CASSYSGDAVRMYF	TGTGCCAGCAGTTACTCAGGGGACGCCGTTCGTATGTACTTC
TRBV5-5	many	TRBJ1-5	-	CASSFDPGRQPQHF	TGTGCCAGCAGCTTCGATCCGGGGAGGCAGCCCCAGCATTTT
TRBV24-1	few	TRBJ2-1	TRBD2	CATSDPGLVINEQFF	TGTGCCACCAGTGATCCTGGACTAGTGATCAATGAGCAGTTCTTC
TRBV6-2/TRBV6-3	few	TRBJ2-7	-	CASRKGLVYEQYF	TGTGCCAGCAGAAAGGGACTTGTCTACGAGCAGTACTTC
TRBV28	many	TRBJ2-7	TRBD2	CASSLARTSGRGEQYF	TGTGCCAGCAGTTTAGCCAGGACTAGCGGGAGGGGTGAGCAGTACTTC
TRBV27	many	TRBJ2-7	-	CASTGIGTEQYF	TGTGCCAGCACGGGGATAGGGACCGAGCAGTACTTC
TRBV24-1	-	TRBJ2-1	TRBD2	CATSDQGLAGGSEQFF	TGTGCCACCAGTGATCAAGGACTAGCGGGAGGAAGTGAGCAGTTCTTC
TRBV20-1	few	TRBJ2-1	-	CSAGELEQFF	TGCAGTGCCGGGGAGCTTGAGCAGTTCTTC
TRBV10-3	many	TRBJ2-5	-	CAISDPNKGRGETQYF	TGTGCCATCAGTGACCCCAACAAAGGGCGGGGAGAGACCCAGTACTTC
TRBV6-1	many	TRBJ1-4	-	CASSGGPLEKLFF	TGTGCCAGCAGTGGGGGACCGCTTGAAAAACTGTTTTTT
TRBV20-1	few	TRBJ2-5	TRBD1	CSARGRDRVLIMETQYF	TGCAGTGCTAGAGGGCGGGACAGGGTTTTAATTATGGAGACCCAGTACTTC
TRBV11-3	many	TRBJ2-1	TRBD2	CASSFQAGGLDEQFF	TGTGCCAGCAGCTTTCAAGCGGGAGGGCTGGATGAGCAGTTCTTC
TRBV9	-	TRBJ2-3	-	CASSVGGGITDTQYF	TGTGCCAGCAGCGTAGGGGGCGGGATAACAGATACGCAGTATTTT
TRBV28	few	TRBJ2-3	-	CASMDSSTDTQYF	TGTGCCAGTATGGACAGTAGCACAGATACGCAGTATTTT
TRBV9	few	TRBJ1-1	TRBD1	CASSAAGTGVAEAFF	TGTGCCAGCAGCGCCGCCGGGACAGGGGTTGCTGAAGCTTTCTTT
TRBV20-1	few	TRBJ2-1	-	CSARGVSSEQFF	TGCAGTGCTAGAGGGGTGTCTAGTGAGCAGTTCTTC
TRBV5-6	many	TRBJ2-3	TRBD2	CASSPTRLGGGSDTDTQYF	TGTGCCAGCAGTCCGACCCGACTTGGAGGCGGGAGTGACACAGATACGCAGTATTTT
TRBV6-6	-	TRBJ2-5	-	CASSYSGTLQETQYF	TGTGCCAGCAGTTACTCGGGGACTTTACAAGAGACCCAGTACTTC
TRBV30	many	TRBJ1-3	-	CAWSVKKASGNTIYF	TGTGCCTGGAGTGTGAAAAAAGCCTCTGGAAACACCATATATTTT
TRBV30	-	TRBJ2-2	TRBD1	CAWATGGVVTGELFF	TGTGCCTGGGCAACAGGGGGCGTTGTCACCGGGGAGCTGTTTTTT
TRBV28	-	TRBJ2-3	TRBD2	CASSRGLAGGADTQYF	TGTGCCAGCAGCCGTGGACTAGCGGGTGGTGCAGATACGCAGTATTTT
TRBV12-3/TRBV12-4	-	TRBJ2-2	TRBD1	CASSGQGLGTGELFF	TGTGCCAGCAGCGGACAGGGTCTGGGGACCGGGGAGCTGTTTTTT
TRBV7-9	many	TRBJ1-1	TRBD1	CASRASGLDRVFTEAFF	TGTGCCAGCAGAGCTTCGGGCCTAGACAGGGTGTTCACTGAAGCTTTCTTT
TRBV5-6	-	TRBJ1-5	-	CASSTEGGAQHF	TGTGCCAGCAGCACGGAAGGGGGGGCCCAGCATTTT
TRBV5-6	-	TRBJ2-7	-	CASTHGTATYEQYF	TGTGCCAGCACCCACGGGACGGCCACCTACGAGCAGTACTTC
TRBV9	-	TRBJ2-2	-	CASSVGDTNTGELFF	TGTGCCAGCAGCGTAGGAGATACGAACACCGGGGAGCTGTTTTTT
TRBV2	few	TRBJ1-2	-	CASSVSGNYGYTF	TGTGCCAGCAGTGTTTCAGGGAACTATGGCTACACCTTC
TRBV4-1	-	TRBJ2-7	-	CASSQVVLTRAFSYEQYF	TGCGCCAGCAGCCAAGTGGTCCTTACTCGGGCTTTCTCCTACGAGCAGTACTTC
TRBV19	few	TRBJ2-7	TRBD2	CASSWLAGSYEQYF	TGTGCCAGTAGTTGGCTAGCGGGATCCTACGAGCAGTACTTC
TRBV20-1	few	TRBJ2-1	TRBD2	CSARGTSGLNEQFF	TGCAGTGCTAGAGGGACTAGCGGCCTCAATGAGCAGTTCTTC
TRBV7-3	many	TRBJ2-1	-	CASSSDNEQFF	TGTGCCAGCAGCTCGGACAATGAGCAGTTCTTC
TRBV7-6	few	TRBJ2-2	TRBD2	CASSLDWGGTGELFF	TGTGCCAGCAGCTTAGATTGGGGGGGCACCGGGGAGCTGTTTTTT
TRBV10-3	-	TRBJ2-3	TRBD2	CAISLTSGNTDTQYF	TGTGCCATCAGCTTGACTAGCGGGAACACAGATACGCAGTATTTT
TRBV20-1	many	TRBJ2-7	-	CSAADSYEQYF	TGCAGTGCTGCTGACAGCTACGAGCAGTACTTC
TRBV19	few	TRBJ2-2	TRBD2	CASSIVSSGNTGELFF	TGTGCCAGTAGTATAGTCTCTAGCGGGAACACCGGGGAGCTGTTTTTT
TRBV28	many	TRBJ2-1	-	CASSLYPPSSYNEQFF	TGTGCCAGCAGTCTCTACCCGCCGAGCTCCTACAATGAGCAGTTCTTC
TRBV6-5	-	TRBJ2-7	-	CASSYRARDEQYF	TGTGCCAGCAGTTACAGAGCTAGGGACGAGCAGTACTTC
TRBV20-1	-	TRBJ2-1	-	CGAPTSDEQFF	TGCGGTGCTCCTACGAGCGATGAGCAGTTCTTC
TRBV27	-	TRBJ2-3	-	CASMQNTDTQYF	TGTGCCAGCATGCAGAACACAGATACGCAGTATTTT
TRBV5-1	few	TRBJ2-1	TRBD2	CASSSGLAGGYEQFF	TGCGCCAGCAGCTCGGGACTAGCGGGAGGGTATGAGCAGTTCTTC
TRBV28	-	TRBJ1-2	-	CASSLGRGVSYGYTF	TGTGCCAGCAGTTTAGGACGGGGGGTTAGCTATGGCTACACCTTC
TRBV3-1	few	TRBJ1-5	-	CASSQSSNQPQHF	TGTGCCAGCAGCCAGTCTAGCAATCAGCCCCAGCATTTT